One and the same sample provided the 28 T cell receptor beta chains below, sequenced in a study of T-cell reconstitution after alpha-beta-depleted transplantation in children. Library preparation (for TCRbeta) was performed with unique molecular identifiers. TCRdb independently ran MiXCR on the PCR reads; one entry per CDR3 protein. Of under 400,000 distinct CDR3 sequences in the sample, over 20% were seen once. Sequenced material: PBMCs, mostly from graft donor cells, taken 180 days after TCRalphabeta/CD19-depleted stem cell transplant. These receptors all stem from a male patient younger than 18 who had a stem cell transplant for acute lymphoblastic leukemia, so the T cells may come from the graft donor.

This clonotype was seen ten or more times. This rearrangement joins TRBV5-1 to TRBJ2-1; possibly TRBD2 for D (6 bases). Trimming removed 4 bases at V and 5 bases at J, with 19 bases between. Germline lookup yields CDR1 SGHRS and CDR2 YFSETQ. The CDR3 spans 16 residues. CDR3 residues: CASSLLIAEVDNEQFF. The CDR3 DNA follows: TGCGCCAGCAGCCTCTTAATAGCGGAAGTCGACAATGAGCAGTTCTTC.

This clonotype turned up a few times. V gene TRBV13 combines with J gene TRBJ1-2; D remains ambiguous. V was trimmed by 5 bases and J by 4 bases, leaving 17 bases between them. Per germline, CDR1 PRHDT and CDR2 FYEKMQ (reference sequence). The CDR3 has 15 amino acids. The CDR3 protein is CASSGILNRTYGYTF. CDR3 coding DNA: TGTGCCAGCAGCGGGATCCTGAACAGAACCTATGGCTACACCTTC.

The chain carries TRBV7-2 and TRBJ2-3, with D possibly TRBD2 on 6 matching bases. CDR1 and CDR2 from the germline V gene are SGHTA and FQGNSA. The germline V and J ends were trimmed by 1 base and 4 bases, with 12 bases remaining between them. The CDR3 covers 15 residues. CDR3 sequence (DNA): TGTGCCAGCAGCTTAGGTGGGGACTTCCCAGATACGCAGTATTTT. Protein product: CASSLGGDFPDTQYF.

In its sample, this clonotype was seen a few times. CDR3 nucleotides: TGCGCCAGCAGCCAAGACTTACTAGCGGGAGCTCGTAATGAGCAGTTCTTC. It specifies CASSQDLLAGARNEQFF. The genes are TRBV4-1 and TRBJ2-1, with 11 bases aligning to TRBD2. J was trimmed by 7 bases and V by 0 bases; bases with no gene match: 8. Germline V lookup: CDR1 MGHRA, CDR2 YSYEKL. The CDR3 is 17 residues long.

The chain combines TRBV5-8 with TRBJ2-3; TRBD2 aligns across 11 bases. The CDR3 loop spans 16 amino acids. Per germline, CDR1 SGHTS and CDR2 YDEGEE. The J segment lost 6 bases and the V segment lost 2 bases, leaving 8 bases of the junction unmatched. CDR3 loop: CASSLGTSGVGDTQYF. The CDR3 DNA reads as TGTGCCAGCAGCTTAGGGACTAGCGGAGTGGGGGATACGCAGTATTTT.

This clonotype was recorded at least ten times. V is TRBV7-2 and J is TRBJ2-7, with D uncertain. V lost 5 bases and J 6 bases, leaving 17 bases between the germline ends. Germline loops: CDR1 SGHTA, CDR2 FQGNSA. The CDR3 runs to 14 residues. CDR3 protein: CASSDIRGRGEQYF. Written as DNA, the CDR3 is TGTGCCAGCAGCGACATCCGCGGAAGAGGCGAGCAGTACTTC. Full variable domain (rest looked up from reference TRBV7-2 and TRBJ2-7): GAGVSQSPSNKVTEKGKDVELRCDPISGHTALYWYRQSLGQGLEFLIYFQGNSAPDKSGLPSDRFSAERTGGSVSTLTIQRTQQEDSAVYLCASSDIRGRGEQYFGPGTRLTVT.

V gene TRBV9 combines with J gene TRBJ2-3; no clear D. The ends were cut back, 9 bases at V and 7 bases at J, with 21 bases in the middle. The CDR3 sequence is 14 residues long. Germline V lookup: CDR1 SGDLS, CDR2 YYNGEE. CDR3 protein: CATRQRNFGHTQYF. The CDR3 DNA is TGTGCCACCCGTCAAAGGAATTTCGGGCATACGCAGTATTTT.

The genes are TRBV12-3 or TRBV12-4 and TRBJ1-2; TRBD1 agrees at 7 bases. The V gene end was trimmed by 3 bases and the J gene end by 8 bases; junction bases not matched to a gene: 15. The CDR3 totals 16 residues. This CDR3 is CASSLKYRGGSIGYTF. The CDR3 nucleotides are TGTGCCAGCAGTTTGAAGTACAGGGGAGGGTCTATAGGCTACACCTTC.

This clonotype was detected a few times. CDR3 sequence (DNA): TGTGCCAGCTCGACGGAGGTCGTCCGAAAACTGTTTTTT. Protein sequence: CASSTEVVRKLFF. The V call is TRBV18, the J call TRBJ1-4, with D unresolved. V lost 6 bases, J lost 10 bases, and 15 bases lay in between. CDR3 length: 13 residues. Germline V gene lookup returns CDR1 KGHSH and CDR2 LQKENI. The whole variable domain, filled in from reference TRBV18 and TRBJ1-4, reads NAGVMQNPRHLVRRRGQEARLRCSPMKGHSHVYWYRQLPEEGLKFMVYLQKENIIDESGMPKERFSAEFPKEGPSILRIQQVVRGDSAAYFCASSTEVVRKLFFGSGTQLSVL.

J is TRBJ2-1 and V is TRBV11-2; perhaps TRBD2 as D (6 bases). Deletions cut 5 bases from V and 0 bases from J, with 8 bases between. Per germline, CDR1 SGHAT and CDR2 FQNNGV. This CDR3 is built from 14 residues. CDR3 protein: CASSPAGSYNEQFF. CDR3 DNA sequence: TGTGCCAGCAGCCCAGCGGGCTCCTACAATGAGCAGTTCTTC.

This clonotype was found many times. The rearrangement uses TRBV12-3 or TRBV12-4 and TRBJ2-1; a possible D gene is TRBD2 (6 bases). The V and J ends lost 5 bases and 9 bases respectively, with 8 bases between them. The CDR3 loop spans 11 amino acids. This chain's CDR3 is CASSPGGEQFF. The CDR3 nucleotides read TGTGCCAGCAGTCCCGGGGGTGAGCAGTTCTTC.

This clonotype was seen at least ten times. The V and J genes are TRBV5-1 and TRBJ2-1, with a weak D call TRBD1 (5 bases). The V and J ends lost 0 bases and 1 base respectively, with 8 bases between them. CDR1 and CDR2 (germline): SGHRS, YFSETQ. This CDR3 is 15 amino acids long. The CDR3 region has the DNA TGCGCCAGCAGCTTGGGGGCAGGGTCCTACAATGAGCAGTTCTTC. Amino acid sequence: CASSLGAGSYNEQFF.

The rearrangement uses TRBV18 and TRBJ2-3; 10 nucleotides agree with TRBD2. J gave up 4 bases and V 1 base, and 8 bases lay outside the gene matches. Germline CDR1 KGHSH, CDR2 LQKENI. CDR3 length equals 17 residues. For the CDR3, the DNA is TGTGCCAGCTCACCACTCCCAGCGGGAGGGCCCTCAGATACGCAGTATTTT. The encoded protein is CASSPLPAGGPSDTQYF. Variable domain in full (rest from reference TRBV18 and TRBJ2-3): NAGVMQNPRHLVRRRGQEARLRCSPMKGHSHVYWYRQLPEEGLKFMVYLQKENIIDESGMPKERFSAEFPKEGPSILRIQQVVRGDSAAYFCASSPLPAGGPSDTQYFGPGTRLTVL.

This clonotype has just a few counts. The chain uses TRBV2 and TRBJ2-1; TRBD2 matches 11 bases. The CDR3 covers 15 residues. With 6 bases clipped from V and 2 bases from J, the junction kept 3 bases outside the gene matches. The germline CDR1 and CDR2 sequences are SNHLY and FYNNEI. The CDR3: CASRRTSGPYNEQFF. The CDR3, as DNA: TGTGCCAGCAGGAGGACTAGCGGGCCCTACAATGAGCAGTTCTTC.

This clonotype was detected many times. The J gene is TRBJ1-2, the V gene TRBV5-1, with 7 bases identical to TRBD1. J gave up 3 bases and V 6 bases, and 8 bases lay outside the gene matches. CDR1 is SGHRS and CDR2 is YFSETQ in the germline V gene. The length of the CDR3 is 14 residues. CDR3 DNA: TGCGCCAGCACACTAGGGGGCGAGTACTATGGCTACACCTTC. Encoded protein: CASTLGGEYYGYTF.

This clonotype has just a few counts. CDR3 loop: CASSPAVGGQETQYF. Written as DNA, the CDR3 is TGCGCCAGCAGCCCGGCTGTCGGGGGACAAGAGACCCAGTACTTC. The V gene is TRBV5-1, the J gene TRBJ2-5; a weak D match, TRBD2 (6 bases). The CDR3 is 15 residues long. Trimming pared 4 bases from V and 2 bases from J, leaving 15 bases between. CDR1 SGHRS and CDR2 YFSETQ come from the germline V gene.

This clonotype was recorded only once. V and J are TRBV6-1 and TRBJ2-3; 10 nucleotides agree with TRBD1. There are 16 residues in the CDR3. With V trimmed by 4 bases and J by 0 bases, 4 bases remained unmatched. The germline gives CDR1 MNHNS, CDR2 SASEGT. The CDR3 region is CASSGGTGVSTDTQYF. CDR3 DNA: TGTGCCAGCAGTGGGGGGACAGGGGTTAGCACAGATACGCAGTATTTT.

This clonotype occurred many times. The V and J genes are TRBV10-3 and TRBJ2-7; D is possibly TRBD1 (6 bases). The germline gives CDR1 ENHRY, CDR2 SYGVKD. The V end lost 1 base, the J end lost 2 bases, and 9 bases lay between the germline ends. This CDR3 is 14 amino acids long. The CDR3 loop reads CAISEWTATYEQYF. CDR3 DNA sequence: TGTGCCATCAGTGAGTGGACAGCTACCTACGAGCAGTACTTC.

This clonotype occurred many times. The chain couples TRBV7-2 to TRBJ2-3; 8 nucleotides agree with TRBD2. The J segment lost 0 bases and the V segment lost 5 bases, leaving 4 bases of the junction unmatched. The germline CDR1 and CDR2 sequences are SGHTA and FQGNSA. The CDR3 is 15 residues long. The CDR3 DNA sequence: TGTGCCAGCAGCCCGCTAGCGGGTAGCACAGATACGCAGTATTTT. Translating it yields CASSPLAGSTDTQYF.

This clonotype was detected only a few times. This sequence joins TRBV7-2 and TRBJ2-7, with D possibly matching TRBD1 (5 bases). Trimming pared 1 base from V and 9 bases from J, leaving 10 bases between. Germline-derived CDR1 and CDR2 are SGHTA and FQGNSA. CDR3 length: 12 residues. The CDR3 nucleotides are TGTGCCAGCAGCTTAGGGACACAGGTGCAGTACTTC. Protein sequence: CASSLGTQVQYF. The entire variable domain, with the rest obtained from reference TRBV7-2 and TRBJ2-7, is as follows: GAGVSQSPSNKVTEKGKDVELRCDPISGHTALYWYRQSLGQGLEFLIYFQGNSAPDKSGLPSDRFSAERTGGSVSTLTIQRTQQEDSAVYLCASSLGTQVQYFGPGTRLTVT.

The chain joins TRBV29-1 to TRBJ1-2; D is unclear. The CDR3 consists of 12 residues. V lost 4 bases to trimming and J lost 2 bases, with 8 bases between them. Germline-derived CDR1 and CDR2 are SQVTM and ANQGSEA. The CDR3 protein is CSVARPNYGYTF. The DNA for the CDR3 is TGCAGCGTTGCCCGCCCGAACTATGGCTACACCTTC.

This clonotype was detected only a few times. J is TRBJ1-4 and V is TRBV5-4; TRBD1 aligns across 11 bases. CDR1 and CDR2 (germline): SGHNT, YYREEE (reference sequence). With 3 bases clipped from V and 7 bases from J, the junction kept 2 bases outside the gene matches. The CDR3 length is 14 residues. CDR3 residues: CASSWDRGSEKLFF. The CDR3 DNA reads as TGTGCCAGCAGCTGGGACAGGGGGTCTGAAAAACTGTTTTTT.

The V gene is TRBV12-3 or TRBV12-4, the J gene TRBJ2-1; 8 bases fit TRBD2. Trimming took 5 bases from V and 2 from J; bases not matched to a gene: 2. The CDR3 length is 14 residues. The CDR3 nucleotides are TGTGCCAGCAGTCAACTAGCGGCCTACAATGAGCAGTTCTTC. This sequence encodes CASSQLAAYNEQFF.

This clonotype was seen only a few times. The chain recombines TRBV5-1 with TRBJ2-2, with 8 bases aligning to TRBD1. The CDR3 totals 15 residues. J lost 0 bases, V lost 3 bases, and 1 base had no gene match. CDR1 SGHRS and CDR2 YFSETQ come from the germline V gene. The CDR3, as DNA: TGCGCCAGCAGCTGGACAGGGACGAACACCGGGGAGCTGTTTTTT. As protein: CASSWTGTNTGELFF. Using reference TRBV5-1 and TRBJ2-2 for the parts outside the CDR3, the full variable domain is KAGVTQTPRYLIKTRGQQVTLSCSPISGHRSVSWYQQTPGQGLQFLFEYFSETQRNKGNFPGRFSGRQFSNSRSEMNVSTLELGDSALYLCASSWTGTNTGELFFGEGSRLTVL.

The chain carries TRBV24-1 and TRBJ2-5; D gene unclear. V lost 4 bases, J lost 0 bases, and 5 bases lay in between. Looked up from germline, CDR1 is KGHDR and CDR2 is SFDVKD. The CDR3 contains 13 residues. CDR3 sequence (DNA): TGTGCCACCAGTGACATCAACCAAGAGACCCAGTACTTC. This gives the protein CATSDINQETQYF.

The chain combines TRBV12-3 or TRBV12-4 with TRBJ2-5; 9 bases agree with TRBD2. J was trimmed by 3 bases and V by 1 base; bases with no gene match: 3. The CDR3 totals 15 residues. The CDR3 DNA is TGTGCCAGCAGTTTAGTGGCTAGCGGGAAAGAGACCCAGTACTTC. This gives the protein CASSLVASGKETQYF.

This chain links TRBV7-8 with TRBJ2-3; 7 positions match TRBD1. Germline CDR1 and CDR2: SGHVS and FQNEAQ. This CDR3 has 13 residues. The V gene end was trimmed by 5 bases and the J gene end by 5 bases; junction bases not matched to a gene: 4. CDR3 residues: CASSVTGLDTQYF. CDR3 in DNA: TGTGCCAGCAGCGTGACAGGGTTAGATACGCAGTATTTT.

The CDR3 coding sequence is TGTGCCAGCTCACCAATTAGGAGCTCCTACGAGCAGTACTTC. Translating it yields CASSPIRSSYEQYF. The chain recombines TRBV18 with TRBJ2-7; no firm D call. Germline V gene lookup returns CDR1 KGHSH and CDR2 LQKENI. This CDR3 contains 14 residues. The germline V and J ends were trimmed by 2 bases and 0 bases, with 8 bases remaining between them.